One sample yielded the 31 T cell receptor beta chains listed below, sequenced in a study of T cell responses to AZD1222 COVID-19 vaccine. Libraries were prepared by immunoSEQ multiplex PCR; TCRdb keeps only in-frame clonotypes and omits some of them. The table lists 90,000 to 110,000 clones, about 88% of them singletons. The sequenced sample was peripheral blood, obtained on day 0 of AZD1222 vaccination. The receptor source for this set is an adult in good health.

This CDR3 reads CASSFGGELFF. The CDR3 DNA reads TGTGCCAGCAGTTTTGGCGGGGAGCTGTTTTTT. The chain is built from TRBV27 and TRBJ2-2, with D hard to call. This CDR3 spans 11 amino acids. Germline V gene data show CDR1 as MNHEY and CDR2 as SMNVEV (reference sequence). Trimming removed 3 bases from V and 7 bases from J, with 3 bases in between.

The chain joins TRBV27 to TRBJ2-1; possibly TRBD1 for D (7 bases). V was shortened by 7 bases and J by 4 bases, with 14 bases between the two germline ends. This CDR3 comprises 14 residues. Germline CDR1 MNHEY, CDR2 SMNVEV (reference sequence). The CDR3 DNA sequence: TGTGCCAGCAACCGCAGGGGGGCTTACAATGAGCAGTTCTTC. It codes for CASNRRGAYNEQFF.

The chain carries TRBV6-5 and TRBJ1-1; tentatively, D is TRBD1 (6 bases). CDR1 and CDR2 (germline): MNHEY, SVGAGI. CDR3 length equals 14 residues. Trimming took 5 bases from V and 1 from J, leaving 11 bases between them. This CDR3 is CASSKKGGNTEAFF. Here the CDR3 DNA reads TGTGCCAGCAGTAAGAAGGGGGGGAACACTGAAGCTTTCTTT.

This chain links TRBV27 with TRBJ1-1; TRBD1 aligns across 7 bases. CDR3 length: 13 amino acids. CDR1 MNHEY and CDR2 SMNVEV come from the germline V gene (reference sequence). Losses at the gene ends were 4 bases for V and 7 bases for J; bases not matched to a gene: 6. The CDR3 DNA sequence: TGTGCCAGCAGTTCCCCTTGGGACAGTGAAGCTTTCTTT. Translating gives CASSSPWDSEAFF.

This sequence joins TRBV6-5 and TRBJ1-1; no firm D call. Germline V gives CDR1 MNHEY, CDR2 SVGAGI. This CDR3 contains 13 residues. Trimming left V 8 bases short and J 5 bases short, with 15 bases between. CDR3 region: CASSVSGRTEAFF. CDR3 bases: TGTGCCAGCTCCGTAAGTGGGCGGACTGAAGCTTTCTTT.

This chain joins TRBV10-3 and TRBJ1-1; 9 nucleotides align to TRBD1. Looked up from germline, CDR1 is ENHRY and CDR2 is SYGVKD. The CDR3 sequence is 16 residues long. After removal of 5 bases from V and 1 base from J, the junction contained 8 bases not matched to a gene. The CDR3 nucleotides are TGTGCCATCAGTACGGGACAGGGAGGGAAGAACACTGAAGCTTTCTTT. Its translation is CAISTGQGGKNTEAFF.

This clone was seen many times. V usage is TRBV7-8 and J usage is TRBJ1-3; D not resolved. Trimming removed 1 base at V and 4 bases at J, with 5 bases between. CDR3 length: 13 amino acids. From germline, CDR1 is SGHVS and CDR2 FQNEAQ. This CDR3 reads CASSLGVGNTIYF. CDR3 nucleotide sequence: TGTGCCAGCAGCTTAGGTGTGGGAAACACCATATATTTT.

The J gene is TRBJ2-7, the V gene TRBV11-2; 8 bases are a match to TRBD1. This CDR3 is built from 13 residues. The V segment lost 4 bases and the J segment 4 bases; nucleotides outside the gene matches: 3. The germline V gene has CDR1 SGHAT and CDR2 FQNNGV. The CDR3 loop is CASSSGQGYEQYV. CDR3 bases: TGTGCCAGCAGCTCCGGACAGGGTTACGAGCAGTACGTC.

CDR3 loop: CASSQDGTVSGNTIYF. DNA for the CDR3: TGTGCCAGCAGCCAAGACGGGACAGTCTCTGGAAACACCATATATTTT. The genes are TRBV14 and TRBJ1-3, with TRBD1 identical over 7 bases. After removal of 0 bases from V and 0 bases from J, the junction contained 2 bases not matched to a gene. Germline V gene lookup returns CDR1 SGHDN and CDR2 FVKESK. The CDR3 runs 16 residues.

This chain links TRBV27 with TRBJ1-5; D is perhaps TRBD1 (5 bases). CDR1 is MNHEY and CDR2 is SMNVEV in the germline V gene (reference sequence). Trimming pared 3 bases from V and 7 bases from J, leaving 16 bases between. CDR3 length: 15 residues. Here the CDR3 reads CASSLFFGHQQPQHF. CDR3 DNA sequence: TGTGCCAGCAGTTTGTTCTTTGGACATCAACAGCCCCAGCATTTT.

The rearrangement links TRBV18 to TRBJ1-4; 7 bases are shared with TRBD1. Germline CDR1 reads KGHSH; CDR2 reads LQKENI. The V gene end was trimmed by 4 bases and the J gene end by 4 bases; junction bases not matched to a gene: 3. CDR3 length: 14 residues. This CDR3 is CASSRGQLNEKLFF. The CDR3 DNA reads as TGTGCCAGCTCACGGGGACAGCTTAATGAAAAACTGTTTTTT. The whole variable domain, remainder taken from reference TRBV18 and TRBJ1-4, is NAGVMQNPRHLVRRRGQEARLRCSPMKGHSHVYWYRQLPEEGLKFMVYLQKENIIDESGMPKERFSAEFPKEGPSILRIQQVVRGDSAAYFCASSRGQLNEKLFFGSGTQLSVL.

The V gene is TRBV3-1 (or the pseudogene TRBV3-2), the J gene TRBJ1-4; no clear D. Germline CDR1 is LGHDT and CDR2 is YNNKEL (reference sequence). The CDR3 runs to 13 residues. V lost 2 bases, J lost 8 bases, and 9 bases lay in between. The CDR3 is CASSQLTYEKLFF. CDR3 coding DNA: TGTGCCAGCAGCCAATTAACCTACGAAAAACTGTTTTTT.

The chain carries TRBV6-6 and TRBJ1-6; TRBD1 is a possible D gene (6 bases). Germline V gene lookup returns CDR1 MNHNY and CDR2 SVGAGI (reference sequence). V was shortened by 5 bases and J by 9 bases, with 14 bases between the two germline ends. There are 14 residues in the CDR3. DNA for the CDR3: TGTGCCAGCAGTCAACCGACAGGTCCTTCACCCCTCCACTTT. Translating gives CASSQPTGPSPLHF.

The chain recombines TRBV6-6 with TRBJ1-1; D unresolved. This CDR3 contains 15 residues. Between the trimmed V and J ends, which lost 6 bases and 3 bases, there was a span of 17 bases. The germline CDR1 and CDR2 sequences are MNHNY and SVGAGI (reference sequence). The CDR3 is CASRPEPGPYTEAFF. CDR3 in DNA: TGTGCCAGCAGGCCCGAGCCCGGACCGTACACTGAAGCTTTCTTT.

The chain links TRBV27 to TRBJ1-5, with 7 bases aligning to TRBD1. From germline, CDR1 is MNHEY and CDR2 SMNVEV (reference sequence). This CDR3 contains 14 residues. The V segment lost 5 bases and the J segment 2 bases; nucleotides outside the gene matches: 3. CDR3 nucleotide sequence: TGTGCCAGCAGTGAAAGGGGGCGCAATCAGCCCCAGCATTTT. Protein sequence: CASSERGRNQPQHF.

In nucleotides, the CDR3 is TGTGCCAGTATTAGGGGCACTGAAGCTTTCTTT. As protein: CASIRGTEAFF. The chain couples TRBV19 to TRBJ1-1; D might be TRBD1 (5 bases). V was cut by 7 bases and J by 4 bases, with 7 bases left in between. This CDR3 spans 11 amino acids. From germline, CDR1 is LNHDA and CDR2 SQIVND (reference sequence).

This clone was counted once. CDR3 DNA sequence: TGTGCCAGCAGCTCCCAGCACGGGAAAACGAACGAGCAGTACTTC. It yields the protein CASSSQHGKTNEQYF. The rearrangement links TRBV7-2 to TRBJ2-7; tentatively, D is TRBD2 (5 bases). Germline assignment: CDR1 SGHTA and CDR2 FQGNSA. CDR3 size: 15 residues. V lost 4 bases and J lost 5, with 18 bases in between.

CDR3 in amino acids: CASSLVGGAEAFF. The CDR3 coding sequence is TGTGCCAGCAGCTTGGTTGGAGGGGCTGAAGCTTTCTTT. The rearrangement links TRBV5-6 to TRBJ1-1; D is perhaps TRBD1 (5 bases). Germline CDR1 SGHDT, CDR2 YYEEEE. This CDR3 is 13 amino acids long. Trimming took off 0 bases at V and 6 bases at J, with 9 bases between the two ends.

This chain links TRBV5-1 with TRBJ2-2, with 8 bases matching TRBD1. In germline, CDR1 is SGHRS, CDR2 YFSETQ. The CDR3 runs to 16 residues. V shed 4 bases, J shed 0 bases, and the junction held 5 bases outside the gene matches. The CDR3 DNA reads as TGCGCCAGCAGCCTACTGGGACAGGCGAACACCGGGGAGCTGTTTTTT. This gives the protein CASSLLGQANTGELFF.

The chain is built from TRBV7-2 and TRBJ1-6; D call uncertain. Trimming cost V 5 bases and J 8 bases, with 10 bases left between them. The CDR3 runs 13 residues. The V gene's germline CDR1 is SGHTA and CDR2 FQGNSA. The CDR3 sequence: CASSTSTYSPLHF. The CDR3 DNA is TGTGCCAGCAGCACCTCGACATATTCACCCCTCCACTTT.

The chain carries TRBV6-5 and TRBJ2-7; D might be TRBD1 (7 bases). V lost 2 bases, J lost 7 bases, and 15 bases lay in between. Germline assignment: CDR1 MNHEY and CDR2 SVGAGI. CDR3 size: 14 residues. For the CDR3, the DNA is TGTGCCAGCAGTTACGGAGGGGGCAGGCCGGAGCAGTACTTC. Residues: CASSYGGGRPEQYF.

This chain links TRBV23-1 with TRBJ1-2, with D unresolved. TRBV23-1 falls under the ORF class, with uncertain function. Trimming removed 7 bases from V and 4 bases from J, with 10 bases in between. CDR3 size: 12 residues. As DNA, the CDR3 is TGCGCCAGCACTCGTGGGCCCTATGGCTACACCTTC. Translation: CASTRGPYGYTF.

The chain links TRBV15 to TRBJ2-1, with 9 bases fitting TRBD1. V lost 6 bases to trimming and J lost 7 bases; unmatched junction nucleotides: 13. This CDR3 contains 16 residues. The germline CDR1 and CDR2 sequences are LNHNV and YYDKDF (reference sequence). The CDR3 loop is CATRAIPGQGPNEQFF. Here the CDR3 DNA reads TGTGCCACCAGAGCGATTCCGGGACAGGGACCAAATGAGCAGTTCTTC.

The CDR3 region is CASSEGARTNEKLFF. In nucleotides, the CDR3 is TGTGCCAGCAGCGAGGGGGCGAGGACTAATGAAAAACTGTTTTTT. This chain links TRBV6-2 or TRBV6-3 with TRBJ1-4, with 7 bases matching TRBD1. Unmatched junction bases numbered 6, after V lost 6 bases and J lost 2 bases. This CDR3 has 15 residues. Germline V gene sequence: CDR1 MNHEY, CDR2 SVGEGT.

The chain joins TRBV6-5 to TRBJ1-4; possibly TRBD1 for D (5 bases). The V gene lost 9 bases and the J gene lost 3 bases, with 8 bases spanning the gap. This CDR3 comprises 12 residues. CDR1 is MNHEY, CDR2 SVGAGI, per germline. The CDR3 here is CASRDANEKLFF. The DNA for the CDR3 is TGTGCCAGTCGGGACGCTAATGAAAAACTGTTTTTT.

This clone was seen just once. V and J are TRBV5-1 and TRBJ1-5, with D possibly TRBD1 on 5 matching bases. The V gene's germline CDR1 is SGHRS and CDR2 YFSETQ. Deletions cut 0 bases from V and 6 bases from J, with 10 bases between. This CDR3 is 14 amino acids long. In nucleotides, the CDR3 is TGCGCCAGCAGCTTGGACAGGATTGGTCAGCCCCAGCATTTT. This codes for CASSLDRIGQPQHF.

The chain combines TRBV24-1 with TRBJ1-2; 8 bases fit TRBD1. This CDR3 contains 14 residues. CDR1 and CDR2 from the germline V gene are KGHDR and SFDVKD. V shed 4 bases, J shed 4 bases, and the junction held 4 bases outside the gene matches. In DNA, the CDR3 is TGTGCCACCAGTGAAGCCGGGACAGGCTATGGCTACACCTTC. As protein: CATSEAGTGYGYTF.

In its sample, this clone was seen once. The V and J genes are TRBV6-5 and TRBJ1-3; possible D gene TRBD1, 6 bases. The germline V gene encodes CDR1 MNHEY and CDR2 SVGAGI. The CDR3 spans 15 residues. V lost 6 bases and J lost 1, with 13 bases in between. Here the CDR3 DNA reads TGTGCCAGCAGCCATCTACAGGGATCTGGAAACACCATATATTTT. It codes for CASSHLQGSGNTIYF.

The chain recombines TRBV27 with TRBJ2-2, with TRBD1 as a possible D gene (5 bases). The CDR3 sequence is 14 residues long. Germline values: CDR1 MNHEY, CDR2 SMNVEV (reference sequence). Trimming removed 6 bases at V and 1 base at J, with 9 bases between. CDR3 in DNA: TGTGCCAGCAGGGACACAAAGAACACCGGGGAGCTGTTTTTT. This gives the protein CASRDTKNTGELFF.

The CDR3 region is CASSLLRDTAYEQYF. As DNA, the CDR3 is TGTGCCAGCAGCCTCCTTCGAGACACAGCCTACGAGCAGTACTTC. The gene calls are TRBV4-2 and TRBJ2-7; D gene unclear. Germline lookup yields CDR1 LGHNA and CDR2 YNFKEQ. The CDR3 has 15 amino acids. V was pared by 4 bases and J by 2 bases, with 15 bases between.

J is TRBJ1-1 and V is TRBV25-1; 7 bases fit TRBD1. Per the germline V gene, CDR1 is MGHDK and CDR2 is SYGVNS. Trimming cost V 2 bases and J 4 bases; bases outside gene matches: 4. The CDR3 contains 14 residues. The CDR3 sequence: CASSEPGGVTEAFF. CDR3 coding DNA: TGTGCCAGCAGTGAACCAGGGGGAGTCACTGAAGCTTTCTTT.